This T cell receptor (beta chain) stems from a study of graft-versus-host responses after intestinal transplantation. Study summary: Multivisceral, liver-intestinal, or isolated intestinal transplants were received by the recipients. Findings of the study overall: Recipient marrow held GvH clones, some first seen in ileum or blood.

Generated by immunoSEQ multiplex PCR, the TCRdb table keeps only in-frame clones and is missing some. Of 45,000 to 60,000 clones listed, 85% to 95% are singletons. A word on this clone: The antigen is undetermined.

V was clipped by 3 bases and J by 3 bases; unmatched bases: 2. The germline V gene encodes CDR1 MNHEY and CDR2 SMNVEV (reference sequence). The CDR3 sequence is 13 residues long. The sequences come from unstimulated CD8+ T cells sorted from spleen or lymph node cells, collected before transplant. The receptor comes from a human donor who was the organ donor for an intestinal transplant. The J gene is TRBJ2-7, the V gene TRBV27, with 7 positions matching TRBD1. The CDR3: CASSLGDSYEQYF. CDR3 coding DNA: TGTGCCAGCAGTTTGGGGGACAGCTACGAGCAGTACTTC.